The present entry profiles one TCR beta chain with its context. Its specificity is not known. The sample originates from a study of cytomegalovirus exposure and HLA in healthy donors. Study overall: Of all 400 or so donors who were genotyped, roughly 81% belonged to the Caucasian-associated ancestry cluster.

In the PCR, 60 Vbeta and 13 Jbeta primers were used. Clones were read by immunoSEQ multiplex PCR, and TCRdb kept only the in-frame ones, dropping some. The sample is made up of more than 110,000 clones, and the top ten hold 2% to 3% of it. Points from the study as a whole: Per a prior analysis, the majority of TCR beta V segments were productive roughly 87% or roughly 30% of the time.

The sequence was obtained from a man between 35 and 55 years old in good health and CMV-seronegative. Sequences were obtained from PBMCs.

Here the CDR3 DNA reads TGTGCCAGCACCCACAGGGCTGGCGAGCAGTACTTC. Amino acid sequence: CASTHRAGEQYF. This chain uses TRBV6-5 with TRBJ2-7, with D tentatively TRBD1 (6 bases). Per the germline V gene, CDR1 is MNHEY and CDR2 is SVGAGI. CDR3 length: 12 amino acids. V lost 7 bases and J lost 6, with 13 bases in between.